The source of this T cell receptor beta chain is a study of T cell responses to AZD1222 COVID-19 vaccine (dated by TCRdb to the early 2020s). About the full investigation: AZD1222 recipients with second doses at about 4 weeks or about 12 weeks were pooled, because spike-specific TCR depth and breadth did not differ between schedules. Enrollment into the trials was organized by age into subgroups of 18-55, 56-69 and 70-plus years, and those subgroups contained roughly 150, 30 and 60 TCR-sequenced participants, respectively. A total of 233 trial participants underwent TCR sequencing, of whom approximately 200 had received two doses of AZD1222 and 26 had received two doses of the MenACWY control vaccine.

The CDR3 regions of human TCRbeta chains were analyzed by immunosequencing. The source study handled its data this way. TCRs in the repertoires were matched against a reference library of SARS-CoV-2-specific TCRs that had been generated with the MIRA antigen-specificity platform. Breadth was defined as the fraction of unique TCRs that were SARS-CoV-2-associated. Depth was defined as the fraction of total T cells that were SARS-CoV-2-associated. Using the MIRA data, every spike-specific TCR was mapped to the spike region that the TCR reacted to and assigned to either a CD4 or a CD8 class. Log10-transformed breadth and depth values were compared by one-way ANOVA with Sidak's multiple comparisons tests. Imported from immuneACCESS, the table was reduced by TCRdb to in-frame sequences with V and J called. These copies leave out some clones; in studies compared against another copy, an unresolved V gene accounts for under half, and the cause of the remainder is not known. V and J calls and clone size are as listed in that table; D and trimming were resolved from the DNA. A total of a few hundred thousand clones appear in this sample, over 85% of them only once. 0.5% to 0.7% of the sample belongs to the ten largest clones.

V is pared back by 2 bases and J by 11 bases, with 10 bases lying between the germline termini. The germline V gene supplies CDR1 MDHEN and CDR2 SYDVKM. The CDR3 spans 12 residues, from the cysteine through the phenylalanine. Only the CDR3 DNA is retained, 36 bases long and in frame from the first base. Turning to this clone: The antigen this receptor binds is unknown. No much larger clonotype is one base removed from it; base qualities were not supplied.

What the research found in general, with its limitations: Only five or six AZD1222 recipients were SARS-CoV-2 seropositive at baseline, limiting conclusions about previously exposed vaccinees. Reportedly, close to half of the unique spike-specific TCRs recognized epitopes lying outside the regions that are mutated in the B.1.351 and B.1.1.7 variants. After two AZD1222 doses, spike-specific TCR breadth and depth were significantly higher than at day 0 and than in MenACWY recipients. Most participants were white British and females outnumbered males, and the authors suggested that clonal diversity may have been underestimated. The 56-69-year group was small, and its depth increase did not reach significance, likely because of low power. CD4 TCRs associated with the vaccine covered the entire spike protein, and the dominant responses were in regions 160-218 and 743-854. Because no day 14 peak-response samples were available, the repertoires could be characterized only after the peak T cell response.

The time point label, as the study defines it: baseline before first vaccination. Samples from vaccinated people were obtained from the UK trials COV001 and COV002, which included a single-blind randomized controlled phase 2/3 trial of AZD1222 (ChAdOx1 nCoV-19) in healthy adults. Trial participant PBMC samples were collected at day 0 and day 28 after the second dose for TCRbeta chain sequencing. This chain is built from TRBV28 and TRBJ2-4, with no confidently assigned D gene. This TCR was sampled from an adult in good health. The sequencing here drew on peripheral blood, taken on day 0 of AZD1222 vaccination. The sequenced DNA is TGTGCCAGCAGTTTAGTAAAAGGTCTTCAGTACTTC. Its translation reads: CASSLVKGLQYF. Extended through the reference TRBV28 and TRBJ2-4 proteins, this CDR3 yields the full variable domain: DVKVTQSSRYLVKRTGEKVFLECVQDMDHENMFWYRQDPGLGLRLIYFSYDVKMKEKGDIPEGYSVSREKKERFSLILESASTNQTSMYLCASSLVKGLQYFGAGTRLSVL.